Each of the 5 T cell receptor beta chains below was sequenced from the same sample in a study of CD8 T cells in Susac syndrome. Random hexamers were used to reverse transcribe roughly 0.45 to 1 ug of RNA. TCRdb reprocessed the immunoSEQ multiplex PCR reads with MiXCR, giving one entry per CDR3 protein. This table has around 150,000 distinct CDR3 sequences, approximately 95% appearing once. Sequenced sample: CD8+ T cells from PBMCs. The receptors originated from a human donor in good health.

The chain carries TRBV27 and TRBJ1-5; TRBD1 is a possible D gene (6 bases). The CDR3 spans 15 residues. Trimming removed 2 bases at V and 5 bases at J, with 13 bases between. Germline CDR1 MNHEY, CDR2 SMNVEV (reference sequence). DNA for the CDR3: TGTGCCAGCAGTTTAGCGGGGGGCGCGCATCAGCCCCAGCATTTT. It is translated as CASSLAGGAHQPQHF.

This chain links TRBV2 with TRBJ2-1; 7 nucleotides align to TRBD2. The germline V gene has CDR1 SNHLY and CDR2 FYNNEI. The CDR3 consists of 13 residues. Trimming took 3 bases from V and 10 from J; bases not matched to a gene: 6. The DNA for the CDR3 is TGTGCCAGCAGTGAGGGAGGGGTTGCAGAGCAGTTCTTC. Amino acids: CASSEGGVAEQFF. Combining the CDR3 with reference TRBV2 and TRBJ2-1 gives the whole variable domain EPEVTQTPSHQVTQMGQEVILRCVPISNHLYFYWYRQILGQKVEFLVSFYNNEISEKSEIFDDQFSVERPDGSNFTLKIRSTKLEDSAMYFCASSEGGVAEQFFGPGTRLTVL.

The CDR3 region has the DNA TGCAGTGCCCGGACTAGTAGTCCCAGCTCCTACAATGAGCAGTTCTTC. Its protein is CSARTSSPSSYNEQFF. V gene TRBV20-1 combines with J gene TRBJ2-1; 7 nucleotides agree with TRBD2. Germline values: CDR1 DFQATT, CDR2 SNEGSKA (reference sequence). With 6 bases clipped from V and 0 bases from J, the junction kept 11 bases outside the gene matches. There are 16 residues in the CDR3.

In this sample, this clonotype turned up a few times. This chain joins TRBV27 and TRBJ2-7; 8 bases agree with TRBD1. CDR1 is MNHEY, CDR2 SMNVEV, per germline (reference sequence). V was pared by 2 bases and J by 5 bases, with 5 bases of the junction left unmatched. There are 14 residues in the CDR3. CDR3 DNA sequence: TGTGCCAGCAGTTTAGGGCAGGGGGCCAACGAGCAGTACTTC. Translated: CASSLGQGANEQYF.

A few counts support this clonotype. The junction departs from the called germline gene at one end, perhaps through a read error. The rearrangement uses TRBV29-1 and TRBJ1-1, with TRBD1 as a possible D gene (6 bases). This CDR3 contains 13 residues. Germline lookup yields CDR1 SQVTM and CDR2 ANQGSEA. The CDR3 loop is CSVEGGDDTEAFF. The DNA of the CDR3 is TGCAGCGTCGAAGGGGGTGATGACACTGAAGCTTTCTTT.